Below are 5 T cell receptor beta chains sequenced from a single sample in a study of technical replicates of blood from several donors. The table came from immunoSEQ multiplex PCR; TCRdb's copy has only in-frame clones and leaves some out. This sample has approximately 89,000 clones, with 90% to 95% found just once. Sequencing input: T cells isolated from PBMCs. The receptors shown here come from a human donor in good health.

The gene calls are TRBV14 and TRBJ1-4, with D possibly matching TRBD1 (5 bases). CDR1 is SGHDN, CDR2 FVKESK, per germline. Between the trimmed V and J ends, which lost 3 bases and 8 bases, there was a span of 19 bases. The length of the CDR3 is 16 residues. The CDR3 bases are TGTGCCAGCAGCCATCCTTCATTACGGGAGGGGGAAAAACTGTTTTTT. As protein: CASSHPSLREGEKLFF.

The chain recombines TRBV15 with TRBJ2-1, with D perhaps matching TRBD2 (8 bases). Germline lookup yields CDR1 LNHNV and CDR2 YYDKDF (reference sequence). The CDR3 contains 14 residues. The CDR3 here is CATRGDSYYNEQFF. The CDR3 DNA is TGTGCGACGCGGGGGGACAGCTACTACAATGAGCAGTTCTTC.

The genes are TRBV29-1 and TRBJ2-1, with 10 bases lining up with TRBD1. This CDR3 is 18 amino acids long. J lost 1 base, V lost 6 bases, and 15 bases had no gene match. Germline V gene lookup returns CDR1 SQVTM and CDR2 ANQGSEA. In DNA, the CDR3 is TGCAGCGTCTACATTGTACCGGGACAGGGGTCATCCTACAATGAGCAGTTCTTC. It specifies CSVYIVPGQGSSYNEQFF.

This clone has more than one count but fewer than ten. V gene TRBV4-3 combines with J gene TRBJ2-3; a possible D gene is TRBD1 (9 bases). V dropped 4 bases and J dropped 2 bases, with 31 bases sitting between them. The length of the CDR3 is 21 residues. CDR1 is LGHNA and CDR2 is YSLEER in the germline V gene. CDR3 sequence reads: CASSRNQAGTGLAGNTDTQYF. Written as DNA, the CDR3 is TGCGCCAGCAGCCGAAATCAAGCCGGGACAGGGTTAGCGGGGAACACAGATACGCAGTATTTT.

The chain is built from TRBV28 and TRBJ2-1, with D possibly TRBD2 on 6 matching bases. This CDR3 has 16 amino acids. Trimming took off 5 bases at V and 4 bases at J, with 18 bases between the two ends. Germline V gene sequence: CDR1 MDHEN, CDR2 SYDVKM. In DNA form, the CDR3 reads TGTGCCAGCAGTCCTACCTTGGGCGGGATTTACAATGAGCAGTTCTTC. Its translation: CASSPTLGGIYNEQFF.